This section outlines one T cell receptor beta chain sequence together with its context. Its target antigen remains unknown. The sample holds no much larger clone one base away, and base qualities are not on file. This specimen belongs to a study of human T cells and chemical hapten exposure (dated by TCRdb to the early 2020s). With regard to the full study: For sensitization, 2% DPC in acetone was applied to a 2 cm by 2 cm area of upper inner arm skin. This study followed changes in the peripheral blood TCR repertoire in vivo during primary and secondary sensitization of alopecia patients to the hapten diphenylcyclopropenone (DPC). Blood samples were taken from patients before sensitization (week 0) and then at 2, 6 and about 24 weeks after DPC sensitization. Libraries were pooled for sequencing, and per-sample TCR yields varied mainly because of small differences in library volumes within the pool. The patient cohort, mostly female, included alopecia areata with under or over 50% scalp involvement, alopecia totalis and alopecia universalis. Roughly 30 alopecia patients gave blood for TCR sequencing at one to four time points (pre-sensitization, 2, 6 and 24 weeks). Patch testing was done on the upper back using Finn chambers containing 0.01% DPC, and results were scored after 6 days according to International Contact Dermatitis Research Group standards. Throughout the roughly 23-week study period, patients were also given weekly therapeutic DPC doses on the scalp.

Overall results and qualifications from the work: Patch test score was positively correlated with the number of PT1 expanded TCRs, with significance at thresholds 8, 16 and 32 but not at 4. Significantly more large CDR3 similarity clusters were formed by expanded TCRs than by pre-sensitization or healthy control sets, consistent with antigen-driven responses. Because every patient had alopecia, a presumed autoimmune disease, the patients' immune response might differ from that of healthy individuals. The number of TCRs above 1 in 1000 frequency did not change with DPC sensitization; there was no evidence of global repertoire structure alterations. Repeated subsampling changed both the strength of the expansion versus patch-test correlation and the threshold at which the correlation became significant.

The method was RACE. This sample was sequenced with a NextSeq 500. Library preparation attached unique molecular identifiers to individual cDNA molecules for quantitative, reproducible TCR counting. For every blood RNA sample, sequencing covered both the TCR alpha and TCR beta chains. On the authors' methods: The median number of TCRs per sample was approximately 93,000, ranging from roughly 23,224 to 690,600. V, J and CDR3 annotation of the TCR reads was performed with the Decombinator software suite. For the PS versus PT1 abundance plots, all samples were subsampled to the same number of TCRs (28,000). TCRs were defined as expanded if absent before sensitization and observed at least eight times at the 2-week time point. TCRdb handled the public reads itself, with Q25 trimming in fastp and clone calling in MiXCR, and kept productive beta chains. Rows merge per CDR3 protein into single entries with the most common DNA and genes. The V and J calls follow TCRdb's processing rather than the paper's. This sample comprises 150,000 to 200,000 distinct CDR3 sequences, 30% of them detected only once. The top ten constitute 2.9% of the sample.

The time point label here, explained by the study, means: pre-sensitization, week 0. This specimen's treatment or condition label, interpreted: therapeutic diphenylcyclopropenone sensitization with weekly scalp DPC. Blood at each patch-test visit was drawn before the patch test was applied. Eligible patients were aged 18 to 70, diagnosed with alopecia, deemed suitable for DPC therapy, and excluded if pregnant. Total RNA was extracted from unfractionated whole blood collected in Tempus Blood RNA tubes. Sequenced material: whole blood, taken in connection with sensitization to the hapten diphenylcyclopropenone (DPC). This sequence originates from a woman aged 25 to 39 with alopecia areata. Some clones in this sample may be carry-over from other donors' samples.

The CDR3 region: CSASPTSGKNNEQFF. The DNA reads as follows: TGCAGTGCTAGTCCGACTAGCGGGAAAAACAATGAGCAGTTCTTC. The rearrangement combines TRBV20-1 with TRBJ2-1, with 11 bases matching TRBD2. Germline trimming: 3 bases from V, 5 bases from J; junction bases outside gene matches: 6. The CDR3 has 15 amino acids, counting the end cysteine and phenylalanine. Solely the CDR3 DNA is kept, with 45 bases framed from the first base. Reading the germline V gene (reference sequence) gives CDR1 DFQATT and CDR2 SNEGSKA.